This section outlines one T cell receptor beta chain sequence together with its context. This clonotype was counted a few times. What this receptor recognizes is not known. There are no base qualities to consult, and no much larger clone falls within one base. CDR1 and CDR2, looked up from the germline V gene (reference sequence), are GTSNPN and SVGIG. Reading from cysteine to phenylalanine, the CDR3 counts 13 amino acids. Of the read, only the CDR3 DNA is kept; its 39 bases are in frame from base 1. V is pared back by 3 bases and J by 2 bases, with 11 bases lying between the germline termini. Sequencing instrument: Illumina HiSeq 2500. Quantitative 5'-RACE with molecular barcodes was the method used to prepare the TCR beta libraries. Per the authors' processing: To identify disease-linked TCR variants, a new computational method was used, one built on a probabilistic model of VDJ rearrangement. TCRdb applied fastp at Q25 and MiXCR to the public reads, then kept only in-frame beta chains. All rows with the same CDR3 protein become a single entry with the most common DNA and genes. For this entry, the V and J calls and clone size follow TCRdb and not the study's own pipeline. Here the sample has roughly 250,000 distinct CDR3 sequences; around 7.8% occur a single time. Nearly 7% of the sample belongs to the ten largest clones.

These data are taken from a study of CD8 T cells in ankylosing spondylitis (dated by TCRdb to about 2017). At the level of the whole study: T cell receptor beta repertoires were profiled in healthy donors and ankylosing spondylitis patients so that disease-linked TCR variants could be found. The full study cohort comprised roughly 24 ankylosing spondylitis patients and roughly 110 healthy donors. Peripheral blood was sampled, and synovial fluid was also collected from ankylosing spondylitis patients. Study-wide findings and limitations: Some motif variants were previously reported in synovial fluid and blood of reactive arthritis patients, suggesting common disease-initiation mechanisms. In peripheral blood, the disease-linked clones were found at relatively low frequencies and had a CD8+ phenotype. A TCR beta motif made up of 7 to 9 highly homologous amino acid variants appeared to be characteristic of blood from ankylosing spondylitis patients. The disease-linked clones were reported to be significantly enriched in matched synovial fluid samples from ankylosing spondylitis patients.

The source material was blood, either unsorted or a sorted T cell fraction (not recorded which). This receptor was identified in a male donor with ankylosing spondylitis or in good health (not recorded which). Recombination connected TRBV30 to TRBJ2-7, with the D gene not clear enough to name. CDR3 protein: CAWSRGPPYEQYF. The bases are TGTGCCTGGAGCCGTGGGCCTCCCTACGAGCAGTACTTC.